The entry below gives a single T cell receptor beta chain sequence along with its context. Its target is unknown. Sorting of CD4+ naive, central memory, regulatory and stem cell-like memory cells was performed via CD45RO/CCR7/CD25/CD127/CD95/CD27. The CDR3 length is 14 residues. With 0 bases removed from V and 5 bases from J, the gap between germline ends came to 11 bases. The V gene's germline CDR1 is SGDLS and CDR2 YYNGEE. This sample is drawn from a study of beta chain features in type 1 diabetes. Study-level information: Patients did not differ from healthy donors in age, gender or cell yield. Study observations and caveats: Researchers reported that naive, central memory and Treg TCRB repertoires appeared more similar in patients than in healthy donors.

As every portion of the isolated RNA was reverse transcribed, the sequencing read expressed TCRB transcripts. Naive, central memory and regulatory T cell samples yielded around 3.6 million reads on average. The data were produced by immunoSEQ multiplex PCR, yet TCRdb's version contains in-frame clones alone and is incomplete. The profile shows 900,000 or so clones, roughly 16% of them singletons. The chain carries TRBV9 and TRBJ2-5, with TRBD2 as a possible D gene (5 bases). Sequencing input: naive CD4+ T cells from blood. This sequence originates from a woman aged 18 to 35 in good health. CDR3 nucleotide sequence: TGTGCCAGCAGCGTAGCTACACCGGGGGAGACCCAGTACTTC. Protein product: CASSVATPGETQYF.